The rows below give T cell receptor beta chains drawn from one sample of a study of T cell changes during pregnancy in multiple sclerosis. Sequenced by immunoSEQ multiplex PCR; TCRdb stores in-frame clones only, minus some. The sample has some 77,000 clones; around 90% are singletons. Sequenced here: CD4+ T cells from peripheral blood mononuclear cells, sampled before pregnancy. Receptor source: a female donor with multiple sclerosis, enrolled in a pregnancy study. The CDR3 runs from the conserved cysteine through the conserved F or W. The D gene is left open where the match is weak. Not every row has a clone size; where given, it reads once, few, many or a size class.

d_gene | j_gene | abundance | v_gene | CDR3aa | CDR3nt
TRBD1 | TRBJ1-2 | . | TRBV28 | CASSETTGGGYGYTF | TGTGCCAGCAGTGAAACGACAGGGGGCGGCTATGGCTACACCTTC
. | TRBJ2-5 | few | TRBV19 | CAIPSPGEETQYF | TGTGCCATTCCCTCACCCGGGGAAGAGACCCAGTACTTC
TRBD1 | TRBJ1-3 | . | TRBV6-1 | CASRDRDGNTIYF | TGTGCCAGCAGGGACAGGGATGGAAACACCATATATTTT
. | TRBJ2-5 | . | TRBV2 | CAGKQGPRRAGVRAETQYF | TGTGCCGGAAAGCAGGGGCCCCGGCGGGCGGGAGTCCGTGCAGAGACCCAGTACTTC
. | TRBJ1-4 | . | TRBV27 | CASSLLGTPTNEKLFF | TGTGCCAGCAGTTTATTGGGGACTCCAACTAATGAAAAACTGTTTTTT
. | TRBJ1-5 | . | TRBV6-5 | CASRRTVSNQPQHF | TGTGCCAGCAGGAGGACAGTTAGCAATCAGCCCCAGCATTTT
TRBD1 | TRBJ1-2 | . | TRBV5-5 | CASSLLQGSYGYTF | TGTGCCAGCAGCTTGCTACAGGGGAGCTATGGCTACACCTTC
. | TRBJ1-5 | . | TRBV4-1 | CASSLPNPGIWGGQPQHF | TGCGCCAGCAGCCTTCCGAACCCGGGGATCTGGGGGGGTCAGCCCCAGCATTTT
. | TRBJ2-5 | . | TRBV11-2 | CASSTDRGGETQYF | TGTGCCAGCAGCACTGACAGGGGAGGGGAGACCCAGTACTTC
. | TRBJ1-2 | . | TRBV7-9 | CASSLDGGGYGYTF | TGTGCCAGCAGCTTAGATGGAGGTGGCTATGGCTACACCTTC
. | TRBJ2-4 | . | TRBV28 | CASSQQATKQYF | TGTGCCAGCAGTCAACAGGCCACGAAGCAGTACTTC
. | TRBJ2-1 | . | TRBV7-8 | CASSLASSSYNEQFF | TGTGCCAGCAGCTTAGCGTCGAGCTCCTACAATGAGCAGTTCTTC
. | TRBJ1-2 | . | TRBV6-1 | CASSEIEQAYGYTF | TGTGCCAGCAGTGAAATAGAGCAGGCCTATGGCTACACCTTC
. | TRBJ1-3 | . | TRBV5-1 | CASSLAGQPRSGNTIYF | TGCGCCAGCAGCTTGGCCGGACAGCCCCGCTCTGGAAACACCATATATTTT
. | TRBJ1-2 | . | TRBV27 | CASSPGESNYGYTF | TGTGCCAGCAGTCCCGGAGAATCCAACTATGGCTACACCTTC
TRBD1 | TRBJ2-7 | . | TRBV11-3 | CASSTHTGTGDYEQYF | TGTGCCAGCAGCACCCATACCGGGACAGGGGACTACGAGCAGTACTTC
TRBD1 | TRBJ2-7 | . | TRBV27 | CASSRQGAAYEQYF | TGTGCCAGCAGCCGACAGGGGGCGGCCTACGAGCAGTACTTC
. | TRBJ2-3 | . | TRBV4-1 | CASSLAGDTSIADTQYF | TGCGCCAGCAGCCTCGCCGGGGACACCTCGATAGCAGATACGCAGTATTTT
. | TRBJ1-2 | once | TRBV2 | CASSQRRDSNYGYTF | TGTGCCAGCAGCCAACGCCGTGACAGTAACTATGGCTACACCTTC
TRBD2 | TRBJ2-3 | . | TRBV7-3 | CASSLTVSGGTDTQYF | TGTGCCAGCAGCTTAACTGTTAGCGGGGGCACAGATACGCAGTATTTT
TRBD1 | TRBJ1-4 | . | TRBV5-5 | CASSLGWGRGQEKLFF | TGTGCCAGCAGCTTGGGCTGGGGCAGGGGGCAAGAAAAACTGTTTTTT
. | TRBJ1-1 | . | TRBV29-1 | CSVESQGNTEAFF | TGCAGCGTTGAATCACAGGGGAACACTGAAGCTTTCTTT
TRBD1 | TRBJ1-6 | . | TRBV27 | CASSLTGTGDSPLHF | TGTGCCAGCAGTTTAACCGGGACAGGGGATTCACCCCTCCACTTT
TRBD2 | TRBJ2-2 | . | TRBV2 | CASGELAGGTGELFF | TGTGCCAGCGGGGAACTAGCGGGGGGCACCGGGGAGCTGTTTTTT
. | TRBJ1-5 | . | TRBV27 | CASSLVANQPQHF | TGTGCCAGCAGTTTAGTGGCAAATCAGCCCCAGCATTTT
. | TRBJ2-5 | . | TRBV19 | CASRRYGDSQETQYF | TGTGCCAGTAGGCGATATGGGGACTCACAAGAGACCCAGTACTTC
. | TRBJ1-1 | . | TRBV2 | CASRKTSNTEAFF | TGTGCCAGCAGAAAAACGAGCAACACTGAAGCTTTCTTT
. | TRBJ1-1 | few | TRBV9 | CASSYRVGTEAFF | TGTGCCAGCAGTTACAGGGTTGGGACTGAAGCTTTCTTT
TRBD2 | TRBJ2-7 | . | TRBV5-5 | CASSFREGEQYF | TGTGCCAGCAGCTTCCGGGAGGGCGAGCAGTACTTC
. | TRBJ1-5 | . | TRBV2 | CASSGGHSNQPQHF | TGTGCCAGCAGTGGGGGCCATAGCAATCAGCCCCAGCATTTT
. | TRBJ2-6 | . | TRBV18 | CASSPETAGANVLTF | TGTGCCAGCTCACCGGAGACAGCTGGGGCCAACGTCCTGACTTTC
. | TRBJ2-7 | . | TRBV28 | CASSPPGLSSYEQYF | TGTGCCAGCAGCCCCCCCGGACTGAGCTCCTACGAGCAGTACTTC
TRBD1 | TRBJ1-1 | . | TRBV5-1 | CASSLYDRGWDTEAFF | TGCGCCAGCAGCTTGTATGACAGGGGGTGGGACACTGAAGCTTTCTTT
. | TRBJ1-2 | . | TRBV6-4 | CASSPDSTIYGYTF | TGTGCCAGCAGTCCGGACAGTACGATCTATGGCTACACCTTC
TRBD2 | TRBJ2-7 | . | TRBV6-1 | CASRNLAGEQYF | TGTGCCAGCAGAAATTTAGCGGGCGAGCAGTACTTC
TRBD1 | TRBJ1-4 | once | TRBV6-5 | CASSPTGFREKLFF | TGTGCCAGCAGCCCGACAGGGTTTCGCGAAAAACTGTTTTTT
. | TRBJ2-3 | . | TRBV4-1 | CASSQVAGTDTQYF | TGCGCCAGCAGCCAAGTCGCGGGCACAGATACGCAGTATTTT
TRBD2 | TRBJ2-7 | . | TRBV19 | CASSIGSGTSREQYF | TGTGCCAGTAGTATAGGTAGCGGGACGTCGAGGGAGCAGTACTTC
TRBD2 | TRBJ2-5 | . | TRBV7-9 | CASSLSGGLPQETQYF | TGTGCCAGCAGCTTATCGGGGGGTTTACCTCAAGAGACCCAGTACTTC
. | TRBJ1-2 | . | TRBV6-4 | CASSAFSEGSYGYTF | TGTGCCAGCAGTGCCTTTTCTGAGGGAAGCTATGGCTACACCTTC
. | TRBJ1-3 | . | TRBV10-3 | CAISESGQGEGNTIYF | TGTGCCATCAGTGAGTCAGGGCAGGGTGAAGGAAACACCATATATTTT
TRBD1 | TRBJ2-2 | . | TRBV27 | CASLESGGTTGELFF | TGTGCCAGCTTGGAATCAGGGGGCACCACCGGGGAGCTGTTTTTT
TRBD1 | TRBJ1-3 | . | TRBV30 | CAWSPLALQGAGNTIYF | TGTGCCTGGAGTCCACTGGCCCTCCAGGGGGCTGGAAACACCATATATTTT
TRBD1 | TRBJ1-1 | . | TRBV5-1 | CASSLGQANTEAFF | TGCGCCAGCAGTTTAGGACAGGCGAACACTGAAGCTTTCTTT